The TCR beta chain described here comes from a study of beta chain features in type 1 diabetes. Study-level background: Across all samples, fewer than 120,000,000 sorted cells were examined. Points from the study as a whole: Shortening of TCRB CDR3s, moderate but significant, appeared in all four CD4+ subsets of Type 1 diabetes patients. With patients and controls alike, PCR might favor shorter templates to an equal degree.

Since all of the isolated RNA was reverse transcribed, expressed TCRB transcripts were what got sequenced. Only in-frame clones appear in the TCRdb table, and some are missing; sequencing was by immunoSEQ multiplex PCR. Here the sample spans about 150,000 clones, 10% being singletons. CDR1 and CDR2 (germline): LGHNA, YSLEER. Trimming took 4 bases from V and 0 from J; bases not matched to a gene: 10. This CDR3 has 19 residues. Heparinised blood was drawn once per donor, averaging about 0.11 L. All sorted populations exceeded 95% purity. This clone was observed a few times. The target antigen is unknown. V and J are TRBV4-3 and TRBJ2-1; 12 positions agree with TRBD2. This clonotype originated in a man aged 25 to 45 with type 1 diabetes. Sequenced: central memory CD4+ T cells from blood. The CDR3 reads CASSPTGGLAGISYNEQFF. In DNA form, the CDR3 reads TGCGCCAGCAGCCCGACTGGAGGACTAGCGGGAATCTCCTACAATGAGCAGTTCTTC.